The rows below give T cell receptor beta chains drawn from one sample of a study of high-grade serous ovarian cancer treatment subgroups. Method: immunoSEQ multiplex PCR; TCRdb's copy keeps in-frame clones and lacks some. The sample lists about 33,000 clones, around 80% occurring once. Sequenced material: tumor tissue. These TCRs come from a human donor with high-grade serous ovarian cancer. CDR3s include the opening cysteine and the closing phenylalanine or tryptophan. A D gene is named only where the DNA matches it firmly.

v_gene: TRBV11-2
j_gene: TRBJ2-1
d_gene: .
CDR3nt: TGTGCCAGCAGCTTAGAGAGCGGAGGGTACAATGAGCAGTTCTTC
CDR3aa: CASSLESGGYNEQFF

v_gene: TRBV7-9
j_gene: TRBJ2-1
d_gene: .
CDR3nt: TGTGCCAGCAGCTTAGCGGGGGATAGCGCCGGTCCATATGAGCAGTTCTTC
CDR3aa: CASSLAGDSAGPYEQFF

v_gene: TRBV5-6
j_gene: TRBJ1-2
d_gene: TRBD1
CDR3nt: TGTGCCAGCAGGCCCGGGACAGGGCAGAAGGGCTATGGCTACACCTTC
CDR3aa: CASRPGTGQKGYGYTF

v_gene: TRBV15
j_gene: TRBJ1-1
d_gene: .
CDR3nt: TGTGCCACCCGTACCAGCGGGGCCGGTGAAGCTTTCTTT
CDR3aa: CATRTSGAGEAFF

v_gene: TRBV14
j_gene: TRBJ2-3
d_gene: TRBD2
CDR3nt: TGTGCCAGCAGCGTCTCACCTTCCACTAGCGGGAGTTGGACAGATACGCAGTATTTT
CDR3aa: CASSVSPSTSGSWTDTQYF

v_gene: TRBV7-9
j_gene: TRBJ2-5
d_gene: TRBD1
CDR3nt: TGTGCCAGCAGCTTATGGGTGAACACAGGGGCAGAGACCCAGTACTTC
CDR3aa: CASSLWVNTGAETQYF

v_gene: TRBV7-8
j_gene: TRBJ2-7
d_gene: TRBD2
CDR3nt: TGTGCCAGCAGCTCAGCACCTCGGGGGGACTCCTACGAGCAGTACTTC
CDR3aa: CASSSAPRGDSYEQYF

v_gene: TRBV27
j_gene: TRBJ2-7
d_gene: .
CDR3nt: TGTGCCAGCAGTAGGATGGGCTACGAGCAGTACTTC
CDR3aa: CASSRMGYEQYF

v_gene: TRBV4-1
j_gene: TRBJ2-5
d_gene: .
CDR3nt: TGCGCCAGCAGCCAAGACGCAGGGAATGAGCAGTACTTC
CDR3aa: CASSQDAGNEQYF

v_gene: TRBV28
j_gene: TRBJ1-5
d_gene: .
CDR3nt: TGTGCCAGCACCACTACCCAGGGTTCGCGCAATCAGCCCCAGCATTTT
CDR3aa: CASTTTQGSRNQPQHF

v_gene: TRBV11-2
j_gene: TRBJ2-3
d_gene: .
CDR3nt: TGTGCCAGCAGCTTACGGCCGAGCACAGATACGCAGTATTTT
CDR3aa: CASSLRPSTDTQYF

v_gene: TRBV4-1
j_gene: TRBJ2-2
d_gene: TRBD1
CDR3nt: TGCGCCAGCAGCCAAAAAAACCGGGGACAGGGAAACACCGGGGAGCTGTTTTTT
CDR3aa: CASSQKNRGQGNTGELFF

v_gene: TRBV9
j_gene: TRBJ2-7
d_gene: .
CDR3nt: TGTGCCAGCAGCCCCACGACAGGACCCTACGAGCAGTACTTC
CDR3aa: CASSPTTGPYEQYF

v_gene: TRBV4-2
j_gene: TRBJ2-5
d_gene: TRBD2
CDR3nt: TGTGCCAGCAGCTCGCGACTAGCGGGAGGTGCCGGTGAGACCCAGTACTTC
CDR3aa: CASSSRLAGGAGETQYF

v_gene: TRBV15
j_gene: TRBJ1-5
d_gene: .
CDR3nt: TGTGCCACCAGCAGAGATGCAGGGGTTCCTCAGCCCCAGCATTTT
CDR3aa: CATSRDAGVPQPQHF

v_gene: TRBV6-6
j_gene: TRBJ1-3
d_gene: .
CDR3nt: TGTGCCAGCAGTTACGGCATCTCTGGAAACACCATATATTTT
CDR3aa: CASSYGISGNTIYF